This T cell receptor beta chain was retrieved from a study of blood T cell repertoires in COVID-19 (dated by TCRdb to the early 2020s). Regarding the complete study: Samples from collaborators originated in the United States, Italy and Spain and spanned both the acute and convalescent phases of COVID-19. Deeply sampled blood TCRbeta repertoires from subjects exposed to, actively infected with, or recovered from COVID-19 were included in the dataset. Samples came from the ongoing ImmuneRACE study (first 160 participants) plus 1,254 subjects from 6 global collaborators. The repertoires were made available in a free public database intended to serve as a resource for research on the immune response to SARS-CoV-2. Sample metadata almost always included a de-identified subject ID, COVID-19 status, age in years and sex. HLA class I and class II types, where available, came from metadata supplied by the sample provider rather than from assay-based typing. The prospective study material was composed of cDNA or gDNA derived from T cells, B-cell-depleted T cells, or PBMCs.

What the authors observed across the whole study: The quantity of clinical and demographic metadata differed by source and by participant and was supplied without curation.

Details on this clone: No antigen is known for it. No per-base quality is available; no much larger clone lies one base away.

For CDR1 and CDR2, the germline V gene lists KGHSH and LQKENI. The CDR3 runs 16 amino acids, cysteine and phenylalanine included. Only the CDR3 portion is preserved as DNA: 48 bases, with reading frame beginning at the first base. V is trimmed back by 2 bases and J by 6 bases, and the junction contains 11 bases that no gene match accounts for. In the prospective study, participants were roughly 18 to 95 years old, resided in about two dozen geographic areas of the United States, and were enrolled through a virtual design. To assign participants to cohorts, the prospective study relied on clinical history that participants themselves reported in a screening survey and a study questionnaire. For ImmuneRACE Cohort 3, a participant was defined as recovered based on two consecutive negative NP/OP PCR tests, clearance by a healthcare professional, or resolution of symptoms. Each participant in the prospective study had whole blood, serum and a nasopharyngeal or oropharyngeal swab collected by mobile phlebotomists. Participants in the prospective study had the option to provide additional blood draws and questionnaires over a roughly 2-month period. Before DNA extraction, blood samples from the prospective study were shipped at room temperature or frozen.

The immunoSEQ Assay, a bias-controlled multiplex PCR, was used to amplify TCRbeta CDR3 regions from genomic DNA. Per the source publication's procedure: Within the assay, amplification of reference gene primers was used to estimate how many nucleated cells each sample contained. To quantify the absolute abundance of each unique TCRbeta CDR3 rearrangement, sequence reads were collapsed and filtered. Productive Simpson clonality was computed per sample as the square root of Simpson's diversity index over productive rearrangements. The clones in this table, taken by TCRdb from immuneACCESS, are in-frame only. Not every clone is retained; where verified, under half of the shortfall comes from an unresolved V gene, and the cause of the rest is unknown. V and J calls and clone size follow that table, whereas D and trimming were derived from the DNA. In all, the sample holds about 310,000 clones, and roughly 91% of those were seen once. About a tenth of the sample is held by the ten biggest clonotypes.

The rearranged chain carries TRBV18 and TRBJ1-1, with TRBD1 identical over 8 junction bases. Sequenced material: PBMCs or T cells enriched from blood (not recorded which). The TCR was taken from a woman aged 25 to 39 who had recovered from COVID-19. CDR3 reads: CASSPMLGQGGAEAFF. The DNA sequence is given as TGTGCCAGCTCACCAATGTTAGGACAGGGAGGGGCTGAAGCTTTCTTT.